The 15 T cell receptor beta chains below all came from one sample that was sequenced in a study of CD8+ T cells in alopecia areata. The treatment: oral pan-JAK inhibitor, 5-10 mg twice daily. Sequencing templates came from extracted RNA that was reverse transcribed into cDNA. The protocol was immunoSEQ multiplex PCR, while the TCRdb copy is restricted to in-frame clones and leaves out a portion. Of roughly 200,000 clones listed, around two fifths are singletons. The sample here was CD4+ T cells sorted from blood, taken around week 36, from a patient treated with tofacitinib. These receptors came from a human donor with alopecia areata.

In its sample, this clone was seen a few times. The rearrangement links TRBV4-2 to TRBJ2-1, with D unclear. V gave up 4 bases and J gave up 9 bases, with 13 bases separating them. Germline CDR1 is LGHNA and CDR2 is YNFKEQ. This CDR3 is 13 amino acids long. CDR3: CASSPPGRPEQFF. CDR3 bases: TGTGCCAGCAGCCCACCGGGTAGGCCTGAGCAGTTCTTC.

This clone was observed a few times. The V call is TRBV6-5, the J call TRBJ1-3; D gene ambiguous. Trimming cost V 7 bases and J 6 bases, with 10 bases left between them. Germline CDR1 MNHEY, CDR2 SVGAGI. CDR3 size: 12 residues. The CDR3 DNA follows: TGTGCCAGCACTTCTCTTAAAAACACCATATATTTT. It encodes CASTSLKNTIYF.

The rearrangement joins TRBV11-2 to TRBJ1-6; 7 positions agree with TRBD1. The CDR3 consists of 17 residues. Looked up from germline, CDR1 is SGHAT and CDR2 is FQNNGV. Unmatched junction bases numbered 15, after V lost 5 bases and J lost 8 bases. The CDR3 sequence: CASSQVSSAGGHSPLHF. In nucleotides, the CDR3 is TGTGCCAGCAGCCAAGTCAGTTCGGCAGGGGGTCATTCACCCCTCCACTTT. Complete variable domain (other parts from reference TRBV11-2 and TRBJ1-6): EAGVAQSPRYKIIEKRQSVAFWCNPISGHATLYWYQQILGQGPKLLIQFQNNGVVDDSQLPKDRFSAERLKGVDSTLKIQPAKLEDSAVYLCASSQVSSAGGHSPLHFGNGTRLTVT.

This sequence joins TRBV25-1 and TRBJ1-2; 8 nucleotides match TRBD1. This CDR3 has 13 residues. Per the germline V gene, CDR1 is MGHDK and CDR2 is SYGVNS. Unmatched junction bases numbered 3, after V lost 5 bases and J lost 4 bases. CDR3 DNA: TGTGCCAGCAGTCTGGACAGGGTCTATGGCTACACCTTC. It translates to CASSLDRVYGYTF.

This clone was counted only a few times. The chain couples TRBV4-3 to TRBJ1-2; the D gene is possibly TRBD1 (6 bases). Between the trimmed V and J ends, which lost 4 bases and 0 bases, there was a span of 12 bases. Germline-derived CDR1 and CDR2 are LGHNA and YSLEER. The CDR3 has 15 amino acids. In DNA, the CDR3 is TGCGCCAGCAGCCCTAGATGGACAGCTAACTATGGCTACACCTTC. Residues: CASSPRWTANYGYTF.

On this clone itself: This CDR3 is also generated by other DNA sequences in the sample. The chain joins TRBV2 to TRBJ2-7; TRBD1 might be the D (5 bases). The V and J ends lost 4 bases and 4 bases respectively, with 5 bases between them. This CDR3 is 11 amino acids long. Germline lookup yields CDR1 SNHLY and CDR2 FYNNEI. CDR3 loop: CASSAGYEQYF. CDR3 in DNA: TGTGCCAGCAGTGCAGGGTACGAGCAGTACTTC. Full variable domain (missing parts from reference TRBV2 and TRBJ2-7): EPEVTQTPSHQVTQMGQEVILRCVPISNHLYFYWYRQILGQKVEFLVSFYNNEISEKSEIFDDQFSVERPDGSNFTLKIRSTKLEDSAMYFCASSAGYEQYFGPGTRLTVT.

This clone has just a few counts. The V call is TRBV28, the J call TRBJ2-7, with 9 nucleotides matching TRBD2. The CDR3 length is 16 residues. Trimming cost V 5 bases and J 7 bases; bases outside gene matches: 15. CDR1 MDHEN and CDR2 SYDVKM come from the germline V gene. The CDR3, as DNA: TGTGCCAGCAGTCCGGGAGGAAGCGGGAGGTTGGGGGAGCAGTACTTC. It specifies CASSPGGSGRLGEQYF.

The CDR3 nucleotides are TGTGCCAGCAGCCACGGTCAGGGCGGGAGGGAAGAGACCCAGTACTTC. Translating gives CASSHGQGGREETQYF. The gene calls are TRBV4-2 and TRBJ2-5, with 9 nucleotides matching TRBD2. The V gene end was trimmed by 3 bases and the J gene end by 3 bases; junction bases not matched to a gene: 8. This CDR3 contains 16 residues. Germline CDR1 LGHNA, CDR2 YNFKEQ.

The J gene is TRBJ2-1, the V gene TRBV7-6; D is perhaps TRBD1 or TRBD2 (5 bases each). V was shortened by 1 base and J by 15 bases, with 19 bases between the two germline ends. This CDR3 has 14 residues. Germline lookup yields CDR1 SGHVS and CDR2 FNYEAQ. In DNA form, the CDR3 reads TGTGCCAGCAGCTTAGGAGAGTCAGCGGCCCAGGGGTTCTTC. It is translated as CASSLGESAAQGFF.

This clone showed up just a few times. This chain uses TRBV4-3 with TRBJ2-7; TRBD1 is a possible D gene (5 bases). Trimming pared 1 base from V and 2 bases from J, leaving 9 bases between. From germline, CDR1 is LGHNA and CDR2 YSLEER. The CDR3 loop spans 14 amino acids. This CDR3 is CASSQGVGPYEQYF. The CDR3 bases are TGCGCCAGCAGCCAAGGGGTGGGGCCCTACGAGCAGTACTTC.

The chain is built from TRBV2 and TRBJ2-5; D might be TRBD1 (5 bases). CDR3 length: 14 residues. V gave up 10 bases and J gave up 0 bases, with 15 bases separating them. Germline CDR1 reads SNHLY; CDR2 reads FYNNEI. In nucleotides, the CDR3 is TGTGCCACCAAAAACAGGCCCTACCAAGAGACCCAGTACTTC. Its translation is CATKNRPYQETQYF.

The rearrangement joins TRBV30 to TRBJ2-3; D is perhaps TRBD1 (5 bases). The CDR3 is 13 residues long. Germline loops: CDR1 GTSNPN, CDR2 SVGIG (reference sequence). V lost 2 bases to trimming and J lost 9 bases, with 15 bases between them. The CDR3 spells CAWSLTGARTQYF. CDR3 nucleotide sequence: TGTGCCTGGAGTTTAACAGGCGCTCGGACGCAGTATTTT.

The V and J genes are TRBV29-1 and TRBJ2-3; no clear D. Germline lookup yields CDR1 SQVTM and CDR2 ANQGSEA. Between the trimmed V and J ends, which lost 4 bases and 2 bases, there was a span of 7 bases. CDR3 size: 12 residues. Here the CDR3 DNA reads TGCAGCGTTGCGGCAGACACAGATACGCAGTATTTT. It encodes CSVAADTDTQYF.

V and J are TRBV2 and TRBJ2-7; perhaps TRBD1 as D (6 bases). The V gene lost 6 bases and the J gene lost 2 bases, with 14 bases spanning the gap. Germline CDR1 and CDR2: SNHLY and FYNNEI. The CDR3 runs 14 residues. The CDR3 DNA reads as TGTGCCAGCAGAATGACCGGGACAACCTACGAGCAGTACTTC. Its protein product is CASRMTGTTYEQYF.

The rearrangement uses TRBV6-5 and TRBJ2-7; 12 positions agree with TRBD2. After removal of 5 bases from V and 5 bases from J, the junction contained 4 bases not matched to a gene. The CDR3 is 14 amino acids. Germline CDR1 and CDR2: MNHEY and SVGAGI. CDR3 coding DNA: TGTGCCAGCAGTGGACTAGCGGGGCGGAACGAGCAGTACTTC. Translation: CASSGLAGRNEQYF.